This record concerns one T cell receptor beta chain sequence. These data come from a study of blood T cell repertoires in COVID-19. The overall study: Samples representing acute and convalescent COVID-19 were sourced from the United States, Italy and Spain. The analysed material was cDNA or gDNA that came from T cells, B-cell-depleted T cells, or PBMCs.

Authors' processing steps: Estimation of nucleated cell counts was performed using reference gene primer amplification. TCRdb keeps only in-frame clones here, not all; method: immunoSEQ multiplex PCR. V, J and clone size derive from that table, while D and trimming were established from the DNA sequence. This table holds around 100,000 clones, 70% to 85% found once. The TCR sequence derives from a woman between 55 and 75 years old with acute or convalescent COVID-19. The sequenced sample was peripheral blood.

The CDR3 here is CASSQGQGNTEAFF. The CDR3 nucleotides read TGTGCCAGCAGCCAGGGACAGGGAAACACTGAAGCTTTCTTT. The rearrangement joins TRBV3-1 (or the pseudogene TRBV3-2) to TRBJ1-1, with 9 nucleotides matching TRBD1. The CDR3 length is 14 residues. Trimming cost V 3 bases and J 2 bases; bases outside gene matches: 1. Germline values: CDR1 LGHDT, CDR2 YNNKEL (reference sequence).